This TCR beta chain was profiled in a study of T cell clonotyping in hematopoietic cell transplantation (dated by TCRdb to the early 2020s). Regarding the complete study: A total of 130 to 150 blood samples were gathered in the study from 30 to 40 consecutive transplant recipients along with their related donors. Recruitment of patients ran from 2015 to January 2017, and follow-up continued until late 2020 or until death. For about 5 patients, samples were drawn at the onset of acute graft-versus-host disease and then compared against samples from patients who never went on to develop GVHD. What the authors observed across the whole study: Overlap with donor repertoires was found for only a small fraction of recipient repertoires, with over 95% found to appear de novo at the given depth. Recipient TCR diversity fell after transplant, with pathologically expanded clonotypes rising progressively from day 30 to day 180. Donor and pretransplant recipient Inverse Simpson Index values predicted broader posttransplant TCR repertoire diversity. The sample size was limited and the cells went unsorted, which meant the CD4 and CD8 repertoire contributions could not be told apart.

With respect to this clone: Its antigen remains unidentified. Qualities for individual bases were not recorded, and no much larger clone is one base off.

The immunoSEQ assay, a bias-controlled multiplex PCR using V- and J-specific primers, was used to amplify TCR beta CDR3 regions from genomic DNA. A proprietary barcode and Illumina adapter sequences were added to the CDR3 amplicons in a second PCR step. An Illumina MiSeq instrument was used to sequence the CDR3 libraries. In the original analysis: Export and quality control were performed with immunoSEQ Analyzer 3.0, and downstream analyses were performed with R Bioconductor and Immunarch. Repertoire metrics were calculated using only productive rearrangements within the normalized downsampled data set. In the normalized cohort, a clonotype counted as pathologically expanded if the clonotype was larger than 5 templates. The Inverse Simpson Index was used to measure repertoire diversity. To capture all clonotypes, the CMV-specificity analyses were run on the non-normalized data set. TCRdb stores this immuneACCESS table with in-frame sequences only. Part of the clones is absent; in the studies checked, under half of the shortfall reflects unresolved V genes, and no reason is known for the rest. From that table come the V and J calls and clone size; the DNA was used to work out D and trimming. The sample table contains over 9,000 clones; only one count was recorded for about 84% of them. 50% to 65% of the sample comes from the top ten.

What this sample's time point label stands for: recipient sample taken at acute GVHD onset. Blood samples were obtained from recipients approximately 28 days before transplant and at days 30, 100 and 180 after transplant. Nuclei Lysis Solution was used to extract genomic DNA from fresh or cryopreserved unfractionated peripheral blood mononuclear cells. Via the germline V gene (reference sequence), CDR1 is SGHAT and CDR2 FQDESV. Trimming takes 1 base off V and 1 base off J; junction bases not matched to a gene: 6. From the cysteine through the phenylalanine, the CDR3 covers 17 amino acids. CDR3 DNA only is kept here, 51 bases in frame from base 1.

The sequencing used PBMCs, collected at the time of graft-versus-host disease after allogeneic stem cell transplant. The clonotype comes from a male patient aged 55 to 69 who had an allogeneic stem cell transplant from an unrelated donor, so the T cells may come from the graft donor. Some clones in this sample may be carry-over from other donors' samples. The chain joins TRBV11-1 to TRBJ2-5; TRBD2 matches 10 bases in the middle. The CDR3 protein: CASSLGLAGVTQETQYF. The DNA is TGTGCCAGCAGCTTAGGTCTAGCGGGGGTAACCCAAGAGACCCAGTACTTC. Full variable domain (CDR3 extended with the reference TRBV11-1 and TRBJ2-5 proteins): EAEVAQSPRYKITEKSQAVAFWCDPISGHATLYWYRQILGQGPELLVQFQDESVVDDSQLPKDRFSAERLKGVDSTLKIQPAELGDSAMYLCASSLGLAGVTQETQYFGPGTRLLVL.